This T cell receptor beta chain was identified during a study of blood T cells in healthy people across ages. Study observations and caveats: Unsorted PBMC material precluded a definitive naive versus antigen-experienced comparison.

In regard to this clonotype: The target antigen is unknown.

Germline assignment: CDR1 LNHDA and CDR2 SQIVND (reference sequence). Losses at the gene ends were 4 bases for V and 5 bases for J; bases not matched to a gene: 3. This CDR3 has 14 residues. For the second PCR, which ran for about 7 to 12 cycles, a sample-barcoded 5' primer and a J-beta primer mix were used. MiXCR was run by TCRdb on the 5' RACE reads, yielding one entry per CDR3 protein. The sample lists about 2 million distinct CDR3 sequences, around 50% occurring once. The receptor was isolated from a woman aged 40 to 50 in good health. Specimen: blood. The V call is TRBV19, the J call TRBJ2-1; the match to TRBD2 covers 9 bases. The CDR3 sequence: CASSTGTSNNEQFF. DNA for the CDR3: TGTGCCAGTAGTACCGGGACTAGCAACAATGAGCAGTTCTTC.